This TCR beta chain was obtained from a study of CXCR3-negative and CXCR3-positive naive CD8 T cells. General study findings and limits: Memory CD8+ cells had much lower diversity, and both naive subsets had comparably high diversity.

In germline, CDR1 is SQVTM, CDR2 ANQGSEA. CDR3 size: 13 residues. The authors prepared UMI-labeled TRB cDNA libraries by 5' RACE. TCRdb re-analyzed the 5' RACE reads; it lists each CDR3 protein once, without DNA. The sample has about 56,000 distinct CDR3 sequences. A word on this clonotype: What it recognizes is unknown.

This receptor was obtained from a human donor in good health. Some clones in this sample may be carry-over from other donors' samples. The sample taken for sequencing was memory CD8+ T cells from blood. The chain couples TRBV29-1 to TRBJ1-1; the TRBD1 assignment by TCRdb is unverifiable without DNA. The CDR3 spells CSVAGEVGGLTFF.